This entry concerns a single TCR beta chain. Per the germline V gene, CDR1 is LNHDA and CDR2 is SQIVND (reference sequence). This CDR3 has 14 residues. V was cut by 3 bases and J by 8 bases, with 13 bases left in between. The sample comes from a study of blood T cell repertoires in COVID-19. Residents of over 20 US areas, aged about 18 to 95 years, made up the participants. Participants' reported clinical history set cohort assignment. Original methodology: Estimated nucleated cell counts came from reference gene primer amplification. This table comes from immunoSEQ multiplex PCR, and its TCRdb copy is limited to in-frame clones, with some not included. V and J calls and clone size follow that table, whereas D and trimming were derived from the DNA. Here the sample spans 200,000 to 250,000 clones, about 91% being singletons.

The clonotype was recovered from a woman aged 50 to 65 with acute COVID-19. The sequenced sample consisted of PBMCs or T cells enriched from blood (not recorded which). The rearrangement uses TRBV19 and TRBJ1-4; maybe TRBD1 (5 bases). The CDR3 sequence: CASSIGGSREKLFF. The CDR3 DNA reads TGTGCCAGTAGTATCGGGGGTAGCCGGGAAAAACTGTTTTTT. Variable domain in full (rest from reference TRBV19 and TRBJ1-4): DGGITQSPKYLFRKEGQNVTLSCEQNLNHDAMYWYRQDPGQGLRLIYYSQIVNDFQKGDIAEGYSVSREKKESFPLTVTSAQKNPTAFYLCASSIGGSREKLFFGSGTQLSVL.